The next 20 T cell receptor beta chains were all read from a single sample in a study of T cell repertoires in cytomegalovirus infection. MiXCR was run by TCRdb on the reads, yielding one entry per CDR3 protein. The sample lists roughly 200,000 distinct CDR3 sequences; about 15% were seen once. Material for sequencing was CD8+ T cells from PBMCs. The source is a human donor in good health (CMV status not recorded). Some clones in this sample may be carry-over from other donors' samples.

The chain combines TRBV5-6 with TRBJ1-1, with D maybe TRBD1 (6 bases). This CDR3 is built from 16 residues. V lost 2 bases and J lost 1, with 15 bases in between. Germline assignment: CDR1 SGHDT and CDR2 YYEEEE. CDR3 in DNA: TGTGCCAGCAGCTTATCGGGGGGCCGTCGGAACACTGAAGCTTTCTTT. Protein product: CASSLSGGRRNTEAFF.

This clonotype was seen a handful of times. V gene TRBV7-8 combines with J gene TRBJ2-5, with D unclear. This CDR3 contains 14 residues. The V end lost 5 bases, the J end lost 4 bases, and 14 bases lay between the germline ends. Looked up from germline, CDR1 is SGHVS and CDR2 is FQNEAQ. The CDR3 DNA is TGTGCCAGCAGCCCCGTGCTAGTAGTAGAGACCCAGTACTTC. As protein: CASSPVLVVETQYF.

V is TRBV15 and J is TRBJ2-5, with D possibly being TRBD2 (7 bases). CDR3 length equals 14 residues. The germline CDR1 and CDR2 sequences are LNHNV and YYDKDF (reference sequence). Deletions cut 5 bases from V and 2 bases from J, with 12 bases between. In nucleotides, the CDR3 is TGTGCCACCAGCCCAAGGGGGGGACAAGAGACCCAGTACTTC. It encodes CATSPRGGQETQYF. Looking up the rest from reference TRBV15 and TRBJ2-5 gives the full variable domain: DAMVIQNPRYQVTQFGKPVTLSCSQTLNHNVMYWYQQKSSQAPKLLFHYYDKDFNNEADTPDNFQSRRPNTSFCFLDIRSPGLGDTAMYLCATSPRGGQETQYFGPGTRLLVL.

This rearrangement joins TRBV6-2 or TRBV6-3 to TRBJ2-7; 8 bases fit TRBD2. With V trimmed by 2 bases and J by 5 bases, 5 bases remained unmatched. Germline-derived CDR1 and CDR2 are MNHEY and SVGEGT. The CDR3 length is 14 residues. CDR3 DNA sequence: TGTGCCAGCAGTTACCGTACTAGCGGTGACGAGCAGTACTTC. Translated: CASSYRTSGDEQYF.

The rearrangement joins TRBV4-1 to TRBJ1-2; D not certain. The V gene's germline CDR1 is MGHRA and CDR2 YSYEKL. CDR3 length: 15 residues. Trimming took 1 base from V and 2 from J, leaving 11 bases between them. In DNA form, the CDR3 reads TGCGCCAGCAGCCAAGGCAAAGAGGGAAACTATGGCTACACCTTC. Residues: CASSQGKEGNYGYTF.

In its sample, this clonotype was seen a few times. This chain joins TRBV7-2 and TRBJ2-7; TRBD2 might be the D (5 bases). This CDR3 contains 14 residues. Germline V CDR1 and CDR2: SGHTA, FQGNSA. Trimming removed 3 bases at V and 2 bases at J, with 11 bases between. The CDR3 protein is CASSLGSGTYEQYF. The CDR3 bases are TGTGCCAGCAGCTTGGGATCGGGAACCTACGAGCAGTACTTC.

The V gene is TRBV27, the J gene TRBJ2-1; D is perhaps TRBD2 (6 bases). Trimming removed 8 bases from V and 3 bases from J, with 11 bases in between. Germline V gene data show CDR1 as MNHEY and CDR2 as SMNVEV (reference sequence). The CDR3 has 13 residues. DNA of the CDR3: TGTGCCAGCCGTTACGGGAGCTACAATGAGCAGTTCTTC. It specifies CASRYGSYNEQFF.

This clonotype has only one observation. V is TRBV25-1 and J is TRBJ2-7; a weak D match, TRBD1 (6 bases). CDR3 length: 14 residues. V was cut by 3 bases and J by 2 bases, with 11 bases left in between. CDR1 is MGHDK and CDR2 is SYGVNS in the germline V gene. CDR3 in DNA: TGTGCCAGCAGTGACAACAGGGTTACCTACGAGCAGTACTTC. Protein sequence: CASSDNRVTYEQYF.

Written as DNA, the CDR3 is TGTGCCAGCATTCCTAGTCTAAGGCTGGGCTACACCTTC. Protein product: CASIPSLRLGYTF. The chain joins TRBV6-6 to TRBJ1-2, with unresolved D. Trimming took off 7 bases at V and 8 bases at J, with 17 bases between the two ends. Germline lookup yields CDR1 MNHNY and CDR2 SVGAGI (reference sequence). The CDR3 consists of 13 residues.

The CDR3 region is CASSYSMVTEQFF. The CDR3 DNA reads as TGTGCCAGCAGTTACTCGATGGTAACAGAGCAGTTCTTC. The rearrangement uses TRBV6-8 and TRBJ2-1; no definite D call. V lost 0 bases and J lost 10, with 10 bases in between. Germline assignment: CDR1 MNHGY and CDR2 SAAAGT. There are 13 residues in the CDR3.

The rearrangement joins TRBV2 to TRBJ2-1; 8 bases are a match to TRBD2. Trimming at V came to 1 base and at J to 6 bases, leaving 5 bases not matched to a gene. CDR1 is SNHLY and CDR2 is FYNNEI in the germline V gene. There are 15 residues in the CDR3. Here the CDR3 DNA reads TGTGCCAGCAGTGAAGAGCGGGGGCTGACCAATGAGCAGTTCTTC. This translates into CASSEERGLTNEQFF.

Only a few counts were recorded for this clonotype. The CDR3 sequence is CASSFYGYEQYF. CDR3 in DNA: TGTGCCAGCAGCTTCTACGGATACGAGCAGTACTTC. The chain combines TRBV7-8 with TRBJ2-7, with D hard to call. This CDR3 has 12 residues. Germline CDR1 and CDR2: SGHVS and FQNEAQ. V gave up 3 bases and J gave up 4 bases, with 7 bases separating them.

This clonotype was found a few times. The J gene is TRBJ2-1, the V gene TRBV6-2 or TRBV6-3; the D gene is possibly TRBD1 (8 bases). V lost 6 bases to trimming and J lost 0 bases, with 36 bases between them. Germline V CDR1 and CDR2: MNHEY, SVGEGT. The CDR3 is 23 amino acids. CDR3 sequence reads: CASRPPLEALHRGGLSSYNEQFF. In DNA, the CDR3 is TGTGCCAGCAGACCGCCTCTCGAAGCTTTACACAGGGGGGGGCTTAGCTCCTACAATGAGCAGTTCTTC.

This clonotype was detected a few times. This chain connects TRBV6-2 or TRBV6-3 to TRBJ2-7, with D perhaps matching TRBD1 or TRBD2 (5 bases each). Germline values: CDR1 MNHEY, CDR2 SVGEGT. The CDR3 spans 15 residues. V was trimmed by 4 bases and J by 3 bases, leaving 16 bases between them. As DNA, the CDR3 is TGTGCCAGCAGTTCCTCAACCGGGACCCGCTACGAGCAGTACTTC. Its translation: CASSSSTGTRYEQYF.

The V and J genes are TRBV25-1 and TRBJ2-3; D gene uncertain. Trimming pared 10 bases from V and 6 bases from J, leaving 11 bases between. Germline V lookup: CDR1 MGHDK, CDR2 SYGVNS. CDR3 length equals 11 residues. The DNA of the CDR3 is TGTGCCACCCTGCGAACGGATACGCAGTATTTT. This sequence encodes CATLRTDTQYF.

The chain is built from TRBV7-2 and TRBJ1-4, with D perhaps TRBD1 (6 bases). V was pared by 7 bases and J by 4 bases, with 13 bases between. There are 14 residues in the CDR3. The V gene's germline CDR1 is SGHTA and CDR2 FQGNSA. The CDR3 reads CASTTGAINEKLFF. CDR3 coding DNA: TGTGCCAGCACCACGGGGGCAATTAATGAAAAACTGTTTTTT.

This clonotype has a handful of counts. This chain connects TRBV28 to TRBJ1-5; D gene ambiguous. V dropped 3 bases and J dropped 8 bases, with 5 bases sitting between them. The CDR3 contains 11 residues. Germline V gene data show CDR1 as MDHEN and CDR2 as SYDVKM. CDR3 nucleotide sequence: TGTGCCAGCAGTTTGGCTGAGCCCCAGCATTTT. It is translated as CASSLAEPQHF.

The chain uses TRBV24-1 and TRBJ2-1; D perhaps matches TRBD2 (5 bases). Trimming took 3 bases from V and 3 from J, leaving 14 bases between them. Looked up from germline, CDR1 is KGHDR and CDR2 is SFDVKD. This CDR3 is 16 amino acids long. CDR3 protein: CATSDADRGGYNEQFF. CDR3 DNA: TGTGCCACCAGTGATGCGGACCGCGGAGGCTACAATGAGCAGTTCTTC.

This clonotype appeared a few times. The chain employs TRBV28 and TRBJ1-2; TRBD1 agrees at 9 bases. The ends lost 2 bases at V and 8 bases at J; junction bases unmatched: 15. CDR1 is MDHEN, CDR2 SYDVKM, per germline. The CDR3 is made up of 17 amino acids. The CDR3 spells CASSLVAWTGELGGYTF. Here the CDR3 DNA reads TGTGCCAGCAGTTTAGTTGCTTGGACAGGGGAGTTGGGAGGCTACACCTTC.

This clonotype was counted at least ten times. V usage is TRBV27 and J usage is TRBJ2-5; D call uncertain. CDR1 is MNHEY, CDR2 SMNVEV, per germline (reference sequence). The CDR3 length is 14 residues. The germline V and J ends were trimmed by 5 bases and 5 bases, with 15 bases remaining between them. Here the CDR3 DNA reads TGTGCCAGCAGTCCGGCGAATGGCAGGGAGACCCAGTACTTC. Its protein product is CASSPANGRETQYF.